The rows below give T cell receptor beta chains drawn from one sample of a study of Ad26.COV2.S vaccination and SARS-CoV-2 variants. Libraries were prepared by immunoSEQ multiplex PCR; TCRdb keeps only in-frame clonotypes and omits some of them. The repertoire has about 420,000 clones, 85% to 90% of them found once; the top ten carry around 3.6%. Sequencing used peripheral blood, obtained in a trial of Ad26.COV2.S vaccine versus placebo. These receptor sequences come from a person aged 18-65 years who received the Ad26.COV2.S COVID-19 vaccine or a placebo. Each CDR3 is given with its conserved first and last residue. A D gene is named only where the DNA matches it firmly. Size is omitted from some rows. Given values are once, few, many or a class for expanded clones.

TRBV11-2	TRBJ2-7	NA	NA	TGTGCCAGCAGGTCGCAGGGGATCTCCTACGAGCAGTACTTC	CASRSQGISYEQYF
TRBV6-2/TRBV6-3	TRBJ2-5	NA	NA	TGTGCCAGCAGTTACTCGTTCCACAAAGAGACCCAGTACTTC	CASSYSFHKETQYF
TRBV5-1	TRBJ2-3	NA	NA	TGCGCCAGCAGCTCAACAGATACGCAGTATTTT	CASSSTDTQYF
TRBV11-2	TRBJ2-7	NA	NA	TGTGCCAGCAGCCCCGGGGTAAACTCCTACGAGCAGTACTTC	CASSPGVNSYEQYF
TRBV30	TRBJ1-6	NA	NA	TGTGCCTGGAGTGTATGGGAGAGTAGGAATTCACTCCTCCACTTT	CAWSVWESRNSLLHF
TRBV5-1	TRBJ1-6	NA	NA	TGCGCCAGCAGTTTTCCCCCCAGGACGGTTAATAATTCACCCCTCCACTTT	CASSFPPRTVNNSPLHF
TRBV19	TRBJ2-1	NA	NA	TGTGCCAGTAGTATCGACGGATACAATGAGCAGTTCTTC	CASSIDGYNEQFF
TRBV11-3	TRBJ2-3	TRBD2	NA	TGTGCCAGCAGCTTAACTAGCGGGGGGGGTCGGACAGATACGCAGTATTTT	CASSLTSGGGRTDTQYF
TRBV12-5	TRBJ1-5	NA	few	TGTGCTAGTGGTTTGGCCAGGGGTGGCAATCAGCCCCAGCATTTT	CASGLARGGNQPQHF
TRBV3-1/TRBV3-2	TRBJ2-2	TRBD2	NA	TGTGCCAGCAGCTCGACTAGCGGGGGGACCACCGGGGAGCTGTTTTTT	CASSSTSGGTTGELFF
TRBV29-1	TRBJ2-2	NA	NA	TGCAGCGTTGCGCGGGGTGCCACCGGGGAGCTGTTTTTT	CSVARGATGELFF
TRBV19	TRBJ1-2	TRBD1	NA	TGTGCCAGTAGTATAGGCCGGGGACAGAACTATGGCTACACCTTC	CASSIGRGQNYGYTF
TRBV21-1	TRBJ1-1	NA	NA	TGTGCCAGCAGCAAAGCCGGCGGGTTCGTCACGGCAGCTTTCTTT	CASSKAGGFVTAAFF
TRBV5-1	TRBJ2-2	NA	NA	TGCGCCAGCAGCTTAGGCGTCTCCGGGGAGCTGTTTTTT	CASSLGVSGELFF
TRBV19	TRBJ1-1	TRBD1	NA	TGTGCCAGTACCCTAACAGGGGGCAGGAACACTGAAGCTTTCTTT	CASTLTGGRNTEAFF
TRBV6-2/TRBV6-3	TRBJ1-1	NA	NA	TGTGCCAGCACCCCTGGACAGTCCTTCGGGTACACTGAAGCTTTCTTT	CASTPGQSFGYTEAFF
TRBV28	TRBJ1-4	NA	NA	TGTGCCAGCAGTTTTGGTGGTCTAGGGGCGGGTACAGGTGAAAAACTGTTTTTT	CASSFGGLGAGTGEKLFF
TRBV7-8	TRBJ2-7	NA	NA	TGTGCCAGCAGCGGTTCAGGGGAGCAGTACTTC	CASSGSGEQYF
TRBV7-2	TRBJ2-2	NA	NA	TGTGCCAGCAACTATCGTCCGCCCGGGGAGCTGTTTTTT	CASNYRPPGELFF
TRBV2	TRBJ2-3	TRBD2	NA	TGTGCCAGCAGGACTAGCGGGGGAGGCACAGATACGCAGTATTTT	CASRTSGGGTDTQYF
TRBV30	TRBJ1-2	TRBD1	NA	TGTGCCTGGAATTACTTCCCCGGACAGGGATCTAACTATGGCTACACCTTC	CAWNYFPGQGSNYGYTF
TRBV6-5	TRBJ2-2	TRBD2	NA	TGTGCCAGCTTGCGGGAGCTAGCGAACACCGGGGAGCTGTTTTTT	CASLRELANTGELFF
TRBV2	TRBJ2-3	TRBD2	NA	TGTGCCAGCAGAACTAGCGGGGTGAACACAGATACGCAGTATTTT	CASRTSGVNTDTQYF
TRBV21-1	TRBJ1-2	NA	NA	TGTGCCAGCAGCAAAGCAGGCGACTTTAACTATGGCTACACCTTC	CASSKAGDFNYGYTF
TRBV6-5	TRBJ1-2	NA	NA	TGTGCCAGCAGTCACTTCGCGGACAGTAATGGCTACACCTTC	CASSHFADSNGYTF
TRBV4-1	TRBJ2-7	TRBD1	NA	TGCGCCAGCAGCCAAGGGGACAGTCCCTTATACGAGCAGTACTTC	CASSQGDSPLYEQYF
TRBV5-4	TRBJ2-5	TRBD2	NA	TGTGCCAGCAGCTTGGCGGGACTAGCGGGGATGGAGACCCAGTACTTC	CASSLAGLAGMETQYF
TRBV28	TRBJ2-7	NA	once	TGTGCCAGCAGGTCCGGAGACCCCTACGAGCAGTACTTC	CASRSGDPYEQYF
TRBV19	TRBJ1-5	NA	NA	TGTGCCAGTAGTATCGGTGTCGGCGGATTGAGTCAGCCCCAGCATTTT	CASSIGVGGLSQPQHF
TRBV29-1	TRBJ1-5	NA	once	TGCAGCGTTGGCGGCAAAAATAGCAATCAGCCCCAGCATTTT	CSVGGKNSNQPQHF
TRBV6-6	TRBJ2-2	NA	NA	TGTGCCAGCCATCGGCTCGACACCGGGGAGCTGTTTTTT	CASHRLDTGELFF
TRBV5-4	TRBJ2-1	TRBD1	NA	TGTGCCAGCAGCCGGACAGGGGGGCGTTCGGATGAGCAGTTCTTC	CASSRTGGRSDEQFF
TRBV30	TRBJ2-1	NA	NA	TGTGCCTTCCGACAGAGCTCCTACAATGAGCAGTTCTTC	CAFRQSSYNEQFF
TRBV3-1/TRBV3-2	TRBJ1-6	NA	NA	TGTGCCAGCAGCCAAGCACAGTATAATTCACCCCTCCACTTT	CASSQAQYNSPLHF
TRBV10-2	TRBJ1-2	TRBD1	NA	TGCGCCAGCAGTGAGTCTGCAGGGGGAGGCTACACCTTC	CASSESAGGGYTF
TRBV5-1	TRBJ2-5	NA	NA	TGCGCCAGCAGCTCTCCAGGCTACCAAGAGACCCAGTACTTC	CASSSPGYQETQYF
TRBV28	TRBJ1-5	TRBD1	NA	TGTGCCAGCAGTACTCGGACAGGGGTGAGACAGCCCCAGCATTTT	CASSTRTGVRQPQHF
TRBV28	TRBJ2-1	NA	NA	TGTGCCAGCAGTTCGGAATCCTACAATGAGCAGTTCTTC	CASSSESYNEQFF
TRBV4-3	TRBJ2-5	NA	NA	TGCGCCAGCAGCCATTCCCGGGGGCAGGGCGAGACCCAGTACTTC	CASSHSRGQGETQYF
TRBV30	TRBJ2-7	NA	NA	TGTGCCTGGAGTGTACTAGAGGGGCTGAACTCCTACGAGCAGTACTTC	CAWSVLEGLNSYEQYF
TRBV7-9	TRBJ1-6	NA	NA	TGTGCCAGCAATGTGAATAATTCACCCCTCCACTTT	CASNVNNSPLHF
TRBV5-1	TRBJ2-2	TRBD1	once	TGCGCCAGCAGCTTGTCACAGGGGGCGAACACCGGGGAGCTGTTTTTT	CASSLSQGANTGELFF
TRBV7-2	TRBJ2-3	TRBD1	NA	TGTGCCAGCAGACCATTAGGGGGCCCCGCCACAGATACGCAGTATTTT	CASRPLGGPATDTQYF
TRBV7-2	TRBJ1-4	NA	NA	TGTGCCAGCAGCCTCTTGGGTTCCCAGAGGGAAAAACTGTTTTTT	CASSLLGSQREKLFF
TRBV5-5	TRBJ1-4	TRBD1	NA	TGTGCCAGCAGCCCGCCGGAGACAGGGGGAAGGGAAAAACTGTTTTTT	CASSPPETGGREKLFF
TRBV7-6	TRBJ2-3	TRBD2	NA	TGTGCCAGCAGCTTCGGGACTAGCGGGGAAGATACGCAGTATTTT	CASSFGTSGEDTQYF
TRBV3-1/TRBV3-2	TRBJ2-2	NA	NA	TGTGCCAGCAGCCAACGCGGCCCCCGAGACGGGGAGCTGTTTTTT	CASSQRGPRDGELFF
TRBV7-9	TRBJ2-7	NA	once	TGTGCCAGCAGCTTAGGAAAGGGTGGCGAGCAGTACTTC	CASSLGKGGEQYF
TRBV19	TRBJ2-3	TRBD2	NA	TGTGCCAGTAGTCTAGCGATAGCGGGGGATACAGATACGCAGTATTTT	CASSLAIAGDTDTQYF